This T cell receptor beta chain was sequenced during a study of cytomegalovirus exposure and HLA in healthy donors. Background on the study: Roughly 80 million unique TCRs from HLA-typed donors were held in an early data release. General study results and limits: There were three CMV-associated chains whose specificity for CMV antigens was confirmed in vitro. The study flagged approximately 180 TCR beta chains as cytomegalovirus-associated. Most TCR sequences were uncommon, yet certain public TCRs appeared in many donors.

On this clone itself: Antigen: not known.

The primer mix had 60 Vbeta and 13 Jbeta primers. Some clones are missing from TCRdb's copy, which holds only in-frame ones; the method was immunoSEQ multiplex PCR. The sample totals tens of thousands of clones; its top ten clones hold approximately 4.2%. CDR3 size: 14 residues. Germline loops: CDR1 SQVTM, CDR2 ANQGSEA. Trimming removed 4 bases from V and 2 bases from J, with 12 bases in between. This receptor was taken from a man younger than 30 in good health and CMV-seropositive. J is TRBJ2-1 and V is TRBV29-1; the D is unclear. Sample: PBMCs. In nucleotides, the CDR3 is TGCAGCGTTGGGAGTACCTCACCCTACAATGAGCAGTTCTTC. Translating it yields CSVGSTSPYNEQFF.